The 10 T cell receptor beta chains below all came from one sample that was sequenced in a study of shared clonotypes between healthy human individuals. Terminally differentiated effector memory CD45RA+ cells were excluded from the naive CD8 cells, which were CD45RO-negative and positively selected for CCR7. Sequencing used immunoSEQ multiplex PCR; TCRdb keeps in-frame clones, though not all of them. The sample has over 2,000,000 clones; over 85% are singletons. Sequenced input: naive CD8+ T cells from PBMCs. The receptors stem from a man between 18 and 29 years old in good health. Some clones in this sample may be carry-over from other donors' samples.

The chain combines TRBV19 with TRBJ2-3; 7 bases map to TRBD2. This CDR3 spans 9 amino acids. Germline V gene data show CDR1 as LNHDA and CDR2 as SQIVND (reference sequence). The DNA for the CDR3 is TGTGGGGGGGGAGATACGCAGTATTTT. Its translation: CGGGDTQYF.

The rearrangement uses TRBV28 and TRBJ1-2, with TRBD1 matching 7 bases. The CDR3 extends over 12 amino acids. V lost 5 bases, J lost 6 bases, and 3 bases stayed unmatched. CDR1 is MDHEN and CDR2 is SYDVKM in the germline V gene. CDR3 DNA: TGTGCCAGCAGTATTACAGGGGATGGCTACACCTTC. Its translation: CASSITGDGYTF.

This chain uses TRBV27 with TRBJ1-2, with TRBD1 matching over 7 bases. The CDR3 is 13 residues long. Germline V lookup: CDR1 MNHEY, CDR2 SMNVEV (reference sequence). The trim removed 6 bases at V and 7 bases at J, leaving 8 bases unmatched. Written as DNA, the CDR3 is TGTGCCAGCAGACCAGACAGGGCAAGTGGCTACACCTTC. This encodes CASRPDRASGYTF.

The CDR3 coding sequence is TGCGCCAGCATGGCTAGCGGGTCAGGAGAGACCCAGTACTTC. Its protein product is CASMASGSGETQYF. V and J are TRBV10-2 and TRBJ2-5; 8 bases line up with TRBD2. This CDR3 contains 14 residues. The trim removed 7 bases at V and 4 bases at J, leaving 8 bases unmatched. CDR1 WSHSY and CDR2 SAAADI come from the germline V gene.

This chain links TRBV2 with TRBJ2-7, with 8 bases that match TRBD2. Germline V gene data show CDR1 as SNHLY and CDR2 as FYNNEI. CDR3 length: 16 residues. With V trimmed by 1 base and J by 3 bases, 8 bases remained unmatched. CDR3 sequence: CASSEVTLAESYEQYF. Written as DNA, the CDR3 is TGTGCCAGCAGTGAAGTTACACTAGCGGAGAGCTACGAGCAGTACTTC.

This clone was observed a single time. The rearrangement uses TRBV6-1 and TRBJ1-1, with a possible D match to TRBD1 (5 bases). The CDR3 covers 14 residues. Germline V gene data show CDR1 as MNHNS and CDR2 as SASEGT. The V end was cut by 7 bases, the J end by 5 bases, with 17 bases between. CDR3 DNA sequence: TGTGCCAGCATGGGCAGGGAGGTTGGGACTGAAGCTTTCTTT. This codes for CASMGREVGTEAFF.

This chain uses TRBV28 with TRBJ1-1, with D unresolved. CDR1 and CDR2 from the germline V gene are MDHEN and SYDVKM. V lost 8 bases, J lost 3 bases, and 16 bases lay in between. The CDR3 extends over 14 amino acids. CDR3 in DNA: TGTGCCAGCCATCCAGGCTTAAGCGACACTGAAGCTTTCTTT. This encodes CASHPGLSDTEAFF.

This chain links TRBV7-2 with TRBJ2-7; tentatively, D is TRBD1 (6 bases). Looked up from germline, CDR1 is SGHTA and CDR2 is FQGNSA. The germline V and J ends were trimmed by 7 bases and 1 base, with 17 bases remaining between them. The CDR3 totals 15 residues. CDR3 sequence (DNA): TGTGCCAGCACTCTCAGGGGTGATAGATCCTACGAGCAGTACTTC. Its protein product is CASTLRGDRSYEQYF.

The chain employs TRBV15 and TRBJ2-5; TRBD1 is a possible D gene (5 bases). Looked up from germline, CDR1 is LNHNV and CDR2 is YYDKDF (reference sequence). V dropped 7 bases and J dropped 4 bases, with 13 bases sitting between them. The CDR3 extends over 13 amino acids. For the CDR3, the DNA is TGTGCCACCACCGACAGACGATTAGAGACCCAGTACTTC. Its protein is CATTDRRLETQYF.

This clone was recorded only once. The chain has TRBV2 and TRBJ1-3; D possibly corresponds to TRBD1 (5 bases). Per germline, CDR1 SNHLY and CDR2 FYNNEI. V lost 0 bases, J lost 4 bases, and 10 bases lay in between. The CDR3 is made up of 15 amino acids. The CDR3 sequence: CASSEAAGTGNTIYF. CDR3 coding DNA: TGTGCCAGCAGTGAAGCGGCCGGGACGGGAAACACCATATATTTT.